This is a list of T cell receptor beta chains from one sample in a study of blood T cell repertoires in COVID-19. The table came from immunoSEQ multiplex PCR; TCRdb's copy has only in-frame clones and leaves some out. The profile shows more than 250,000 clones, approximately 86% of them singletons. Material for sequencing was PBMCs or T cells enriched from blood (not recorded which). The receptor set was obtained from a woman between 18 and 30 years old who had recovered from COVID-19. CDR3s include the opening cysteine and the closing phenylalanine or tryptophan. The D gene is left open where the match is weak. Clone size is shown for a subset of rows, as once, few, many or a class of expanded clone.

length,D,J,size,V,DNA,CDR3
14,TRBD1,TRBJ1-3,.,TRBV19,TGTGCCAGTATGACAGGGGAAACTGGAAACACCATATATTTT,CASMTGETGNTIYF
14,TRBD1,TRBJ1-2,.,TRBV2,TGTGCCAGCAGAGATACAGGGGCTCGTGGTGGCTACACCTTC,CASRDTGARGGYTF
14,.,TRBJ1-5,.,TRBV5-5,TGTGCCAGCAGCTTGGCGGGGGGCTTGAAGCCCCAGCATTTT,CASSLAGGLKPQHF
18,TRBD1,TRBJ1-6,.,TRBV2,TGTGCCAGCAGCGACCCGGGACAGGGAACCGCTTGGAATTCACCCCTCCACTTT,CASSDPGQGTAWNSPLHF
14,.,TRBJ2-2,.,TRBV6-5,TGTGCCAGCAGCTCTCTACACAGGAAAGGGGAGCTGTTTTTT,CASSSLHRKGELFF
14,TRBD1,TRBJ1-1,.,TRBV28,TGTGCCAGCAGTCTTGGGACAGGGAACACTGAAGCTTTCTTT,CASSLGTGNTEAFF
14,.,TRBJ2-7,.,TRBV27,TGTGCCAGCAGTTTATCGAACTTACTCTACGAGCAGTACTTC,CASSLSNLLYEQYF
15,.,TRBJ1-1,.,TRBV15,TGTGCCACCAGCAGAGAGACGACAGTTCACACTGAAGCTTTCTTT,CATSRETTVHTEAFF
16,TRBD1,TRBJ2-2,.,TRBV7-8,TGTGCCAGCAGCACACCGGGACAGGTGAACACCGGGGAGCTGTTTTTT,CASSTPGQVNTGELFF
15,TRBD1,TRBJ1-2,.,TRBV7-2,TGTGCCAGCAGCTTAGTCAAGCAGGGGGCAGGTGGCTACACCTTC,CASSLVKQGAGGYTF
15,.,TRBJ1-2,.,TRBV3-1/TRBV3-2,TGTGCCAGCAGCCCGACGGCCGGGGGAGGATTTGGCTACACCTTC,CASSPTAGGGFGYTF
16,.,TRBJ1-1,.,TRBV19,TGTGCCAGTAGTATGTCGGTGCGGCAGATGAACACTGAAGCTTTCTTT,CASSMSVRQMNTEAFF
18,TRBD2,TRBJ2-1,.,TRBV24-1,TGTGCCACCAGTGATACCTCTGCCCCTGGCGGGAGGTACAATGAGCAGTTCTTC,CATSDTSAPGGRYNEQFF
13,TRBD2,TRBJ2-7,.,TRBV2,TGTGCCAGCATACTAGCGGGAGGGTACGAGCAGTACTTC,CASILAGGYEQYF
21,TRBD2,TRBJ2-5,.,TRBV13,TGTGCCAGCAGCTTTTTAGATCGAGTACTAGCGGGGGGGTCCGTCCAAGAGACCCAGTACTTC,CASSFLDRVLAGGSVQETQYF
15,.,TRBJ1-5,.,TRBV7-2,TGTGCCAGCAGCTTAGACGGGGATATGTTTCAGCCCCAGCATTTT,CASSLDGDMFQPQHF
14,.,TRBJ2-3,once,TRBV10-1,TGCGCCAGCAGTGAGTCGATTACCGGAGGTACGCAGTATTTT,CASSESITGGTQYF
15,TRBD1,TRBJ1-5,.,TRBV19,TGTGCCAGTAGTATAGGGACAGGGCAAACTCAGCCCCAGCATTTT,CASSIGTGQTQPQHF
15,.,TRBJ1-1,.,TRBV6-1,TGTGCCAGCAGTGAAGCTCCTCCCCGACGGAGTGAAGCTTTCTTT,CASSEAPPRRSEAFF
15,TRBD1,TRBJ2-1,.,TRBV4-2,TGTGCCAGCAGCCAAGAGGGACAGTCCTACAATGAGCAGTTCTTC,CASSQEGQSYNEQFF
15,TRBD1,TRBJ1-4,.,TRBV4-1,TGCGCCAGTTCTATCAGGGGGCAGGCTAATGAAAAACTGTTTTTT,CASSIRGQANEKLFF
15,.,TRBJ1-6,.,TRBV27,TGTGCCAGCACCAATCTCACAGGGAAGAATTCACCCCTCCACTTT,CASTNLTGKNSPLHF